These 2 T cell receptor beta chains share one sample of origin, sequenced in a study of T cells in Graves' hyperthyroidism and ophthalmopathy. Amplification targeted TCR beta CDR3 regions from RNA transcripts. First-round RT-PCR of the TCR CDR3 relied on the HTBI primer set. TCRdb processed the multiplex PCR reads anew with MiXCR; each CDR3 protein has one entry. The sample includes hundreds of thousands of distinct CDR3 sequences, approximately 14% of them seen just once. Sequenced input: blood. Source of these receptors: a young woman with Graves' hyperthyroidism.

The CDR3 is CASSQTSFPDTQYF. CDR3 DNA: TGTGCCAGCAGCCAAACTAGTTTCCCAGATACGCAGTATTTT. This rearrangement joins TRBV6-7 to TRBJ2-3, with D maybe TRBD2 (5 bases). TRBV6-7 belongs to the ORF category, with a function that is uncertain. V shed 6 bases and J shed 4 bases, with 14 bases lying between them. This CDR3 is built from 14 residues.

This chain uses TRBV2 with TRBJ2-2, with 10 bases matching TRBD1. The ends lost 7 bases at V and 6 bases at J; junction bases unmatched: 5. This CDR3 is built from 14 residues. Looked up from germline, CDR1 is SNHLY and CDR2 is FYNNEI. The CDR3 protein is CASNRDRGPGELFF. The CDR3 DNA reads as TGTGCCAGCAACCGGGACAGGGGACCCGGGGAGCTGTTTTTT.